A single sample is the source of the 32 T cell receptor beta chains below, sequenced in a study of cytomegalovirus exposure and HLA in healthy donors (dated by TCRdb to about 2017). The library was produced with the immunoSEQ multiplex PCR assay. For the multiplex PCR, a mixture combining 60 forward primers for TCR Vbeta segments and 13 reverse primers for TCR Jbeta segments was used. TCRdb obtained this table from immuneACCESS and retained in-frame rearrangements with V and J assigned. These tables miss some clones; where compared with another copy, unresolved V genes account for less than half of the shortfall, and the remainder is unexplained. This sample comprises around 94,000 clones, around 77% of them detected only once. 9.6% of the sample is held by the ten biggest clonotypes. The specimen was PBMCs. Every receptor here comes from a male donor in good health and CMV-seropositive.

The V and J genes are TRBV7-8 and TRBJ2-7; weak D call: TRBD2 (5 bases). The germline CDR1 and CDR2 sequences are SGHVS and FQNEAQ. V was shortened by 5 bases and J by 0 bases, with 17 bases between the two germline ends. CDR3 length equals 16 residues. CDR3 residues: CASSPSGRASSYEQYF. CDR3 nucleotides: TGTGCCAGCAGCCCCTCTGGGCGGGCTAGCTCCTACGAGCAGTACTTC.

The V call is TRBV6-1, the J call TRBJ1-2; 7 nucleotides match TRBD1. There are 14 residues in the CDR3. The V gene's germline CDR1 is MNHNS and CDR2 SASEGT. The J segment lost 7 bases and the V segment lost 4 bases, leaving 9 bases of the junction unmatched. CDR3 loop: CASSARGVLSGYTF. The DNA for the CDR3 is TGTGCCAGCAGTGCCAGGGGGGTCCTATCTGGCTACACCTTC.

The chain links TRBV5-5 to TRBJ2-2; 11 nucleotides line up with TRBD1. This CDR3 contains 14 residues. The V gene end was trimmed by 3 bases and the J gene end by 6 bases; junction bases not matched to a gene: 1. In germline, CDR1 is SGHKS, CDR2 YYEKEE (reference sequence). The CDR3 protein is CASSWGQGAGELFF. CDR3 sequence (DNA): TGTGCCAGCAGCTGGGGACAGGGGGCCGGGGAGCTGTTTTTT.

This chain joins TRBV6-6 and TRBJ1-2, with D unresolved. The CDR3 covers 14 residues. V shed 2 bases and J shed 5 bases, with 12 bases lying between them. Germline CDR1 is MNHNY and CDR2 is SVGAGI (reference sequence). CDR3 sequence: CASSYKGGDYGYTF. CDR3 sequence (DNA): TGTGCCAGCAGTTACAAGGGAGGTGATTATGGCTACACCTTC.

The rearrangement links TRBV28 to TRBJ2-3, with TRBD1 as a possible D gene (6 bases). Per germline, CDR1 MDHEN and CDR2 SYDVKM. The CDR3 loop spans 15 amino acids. V lost 2 bases, J lost 1 base, and 10 bases lay in between. The CDR3 spells CASSLSDRRTDTQYF. DNA for the CDR3: TGTGCCAGCAGTTTAAGCGACAGGCGCACAGATACGCAGTATTTT.

CDR3 region: CASSQPGQPSYEQYF. DNA of the CDR3: TGCGCCAGCAGCCAACCCGGACAGCCCTCCTACGAGCAGTACTTC. The chain recombines TRBV4-1 with TRBJ2-7, with D perhaps matching TRBD1 (6 bases). This CDR3 has 15 residues. Trimming pared 2 bases from V and 0 bases from J, leaving 11 bases between. Germline CDR1 and CDR2: MGHRA and YSYEKL.

The chain combines TRBV7-3 with TRBJ2-1, with 13 positions matching TRBD2. The J segment lost 6 bases and the V segment lost 5 bases, leaving 4 bases of the junction unmatched. The CDR3 has 15 amino acids. Germline CDR1 is SGHTA and CDR2 is FQGTGA. The DNA of the CDR3 is TGTGCCAGCAGCGGACTAGCGGGAGAAATCAATGAGCAGTTCTTC. Its translation: CASSGLAGEINEQFF.

This sequence joins TRBV7-3 and TRBJ2-1; 8 bases are a match to TRBD2. Germline CDR1 reads SGHTA; CDR2 reads FQGTGA. The CDR3 consists of 14 residues. V was pared by 4 bases and J by 9 bases, with 8 bases of the junction left unmatched. This CDR3 is CASSSGGGKGEQFF. DNA for the CDR3: TGTGCCAGCAGCTCCGGGGGGGGAAAAGGTGAGCAGTTCTTC.

The chain couples TRBV13 to TRBJ2-1; TRBD2 aligns across 12 bases. Germline V CDR1 and CDR2: PRHDT, FYEKMQ (reference sequence). J was trimmed by 8 bases and V by 3 bases; bases with no gene match: 8. This CDR3 has 16 amino acids. CDR3 region: CASSFTASGRVDEQFF. The CDR3 nucleotides read TGTGCCAGCAGCTTTACCGCTAGCGGGAGGGTAGATGAGCAGTTCTTC.

V and J are TRBV7-9 and TRBJ1-1; 8 nucleotides align to TRBD1. This CDR3 is 11 amino acids long. The V segment lost 5 bases and the J segment 7 bases; nucleotides outside the gene matches: 0. CDR1 is SEHNR, CDR2 FQNEAQ, per germline (reference sequence). CDR3 in amino acids: CASSTGGEAFF. The CDR3 coding sequence is TGTGCCAGCAGCACAGGGGGTGAAGCTTTCTTT.

This clone has a handful of counts. J is TRBJ2-3 and V is TRBV19, with TRBD1 matching over 10 bases. The CDR3 is 18 amino acids. Germline assignment: CDR1 LNHDA and CDR2 SQIVND (reference sequence). The junction had 13 bases not matched to a gene; V was cut back by 5 bases and J by 2 bases. The CDR3 bases are TGTGCCAGTAGTCCATCAACGGGGACAGGGGCCTTCACAGATACGCAGTATTTT. It codes for CASSPSTGTGAFTDTQYF.

This clone was picked up a small number of times. The chain recombines TRBV6-1 with TRBJ2-4; perhaps TRBD1 as D (5 bases). V was clipped by 6 bases and J by 7 bases, with 19 bases between them. CDR3 length equals 15 residues. Germline CDR1 MNHNS, CDR2 SASEGT. The CDR3 coding sequence is TGTGCCAGCAGACCACTTAGGGGTGGCCCTAACATTCAGTACTTC. This sequence encodes CASRPLRGGPNIQYF.

This chain connects TRBV6-6 to TRBJ2-7; 8 nucleotides match TRBD1. CDR1 and CDR2 from the germline V gene are MNHNY and SVGAGI (reference sequence). The length of the CDR3 is 15 residues. After removal of 6 bases from V and 7 bases from J, the junction contained 14 bases not matched to a gene. The CDR3 DNA is TGTGCCAGCAGCCAACGACGGACAGGGTTTGTGGAGCAGTACTTC. This sequence encodes CASSQRRTGFVEQYF.

V and J are TRBV5-1 and TRBJ1-5; perhaps TRBD1 as D (5 bases). V dropped 1 base and J dropped 5 bases, with 13 bases sitting between them. Germline assignment: CDR1 SGHRS and CDR2 YFSETQ. The CDR3 consists of 15 residues. CDR3 sequence (DNA): TGCGCCAGCAGCTTGAACCCGGCGGGGGATCAGCCCCAGCATTTT. Amino acids: CASSLNPAGDQPQHF.

V usage is TRBV6-6 and J usage is TRBJ2-1; 9 nucleotides line up with TRBD2. The V and J ends lost 11 bases and 2 bases, in that order; junction bases with no gene match: 4. This CDR3 has 13 residues. Germline V gene sequence: CDR1 MNHNY, CDR2 SVGAGI (reference sequence). The CDR3 protein is CASAGGPYNEQFF. The DNA for the CDR3 is TGTGCCTCAGCGGGAGGACCCTACAATGAGCAGTTCTTC.

The rearrangement joins TRBV4-3 to TRBJ2-2; 8 bases align to TRBD2. Looked up from germline, CDR1 is LGHNA and CDR2 is YSLEER. The CDR3 is 16 amino acids. With 4 bases clipped from V and 4 bases from J, the junction kept 8 bases outside the gene matches. DNA for the CDR3: TGCGCCAGCAGCCGAAAAAGCGGGAGTATCACCGGGGAGCTGTTTTTT. The encoded protein is CASSRKSGSITGELFF.

The rearrangement uses TRBV5-1 and TRBJ2-3; 7 nucleotides agree with TRBD2. V trimming: 0 bases; J trimming: 2 bases; junction bases outside the gene matches: 6. The CDR3 covers 16 residues. Germline CDR1 reads SGHRS; CDR2 reads YFSETQ. CDR3 sequence: CASSLEPAGDTDTQYF. The CDR3 DNA reads TGCGCCAGCAGCTTGGAACCGGCGGGGGACACAGATACGCAGTATTTT. Complete variable domain (other parts from reference TRBV5-1 and TRBJ2-3): KAGVTQTPRYLIKTRGQQVTLSCSPISGHRSVSWYQQTPGQGLQFLFEYFSETQRNKGNFPGRFSGRQFSNSRSEMNVSTLELGDSALYLCASSLEPAGDTDTQYFGPGTRLTVL.

Here the CDR3 reads CASSSSRGYNEQFF. Written as DNA, the CDR3 is TGTGCCAGCAGCTCTTCGAGGGGGTACAATGAGCAGTTCTTC. The rearrangement uses TRBV11-2 and TRBJ2-1, with D maybe TRBD1 (6 bases). The germline gives CDR1 SGHAT, CDR2 FQNNGV. The CDR3 has 14 residues. V dropped 4 bases and J dropped 4 bases, with 11 bases sitting between them.

This clone was seen a single time. The rearrangement uses TRBV10-3 and TRBJ2-7; weak D call: TRBD1 (6 bases). There are 14 residues in the CDR3. Germline V lookup: CDR1 ENHRY, CDR2 SYGVKD. Trimming cost V 5 bases and J 1 base, with 12 bases left between them. DNA for the CDR3: TGTGCCATCAGTTCCCCCAGGGGTTCCTACGAGCAGTACTTC. It yields the protein CAISSPRGSYEQYF.

The chain combines TRBV2 with TRBJ1-6; D call uncertain. The CDR3 length is 16 residues. Germline values: CDR1 SNHLY, CDR2 FYNNEI. Trimming removed 0 bases from V and 0 bases from J, with 6 bases in between. This CDR3 is CASSEAGSSYNSPLHF. CDR3 bases: TGTGCCAGCAGTGAAGCGGGGAGCTCCTATAATTCACCCCTCCACTTT.

This clone showed up just once. The chain carries TRBV27 and TRBJ2-3; the D gene is possibly TRBD2 (7 bases). Trimming left V 2 bases short and J 7 bases short, with 16 bases between. Germline-derived CDR1 and CDR2 are MNHEY and SMNVEV (reference sequence). The CDR3 is made up of 15 amino acids. CDR3 nucleotides: TGTGCCAGCAGTTTAGGGGGGGCCCGTTGGAATACGCAGTATTTT. Translation gives CASSLGGARWNTQYF.

This clone has more than one count but fewer than ten. This chain connects TRBV11-2 to TRBJ2-3; TRBD2 matches 11 bases. CDR3 length equals 18 residues. CDR1 is SGHAT, CDR2 FQNNGV, per germline. Trimming cost V 6 bases and J 0 bases; bases outside gene matches: 11. The chain's CDR3 is CASRKRAGLAASTDTQYF. The CDR3 DNA follows: TGTGCCAGCAGGAAAAGGGCGGGACTAGCGGCTAGCACAGATACGCAGTATTTT.

As DNA, the CDR3 is TGCGCCAGCAGCTTGGGGACAGGGGACTATGGCTACACCTTC. This gives the protein CASSLGTGDYGYTF. This chain connects TRBV5-1 to TRBJ1-2; 9 bases line up with TRBD1. Germline values: CDR1 SGHRS, CDR2 YFSETQ. The length of the CDR3 is 14 residues. V lost 0 bases to trimming and J lost 3 bases; unmatched junction nucleotides: 0.

The chain couples TRBV4-1 to TRBJ1-3, with D unresolved. The germline V gene encodes CDR1 MGHRA and CDR2 YSYEKL. The length of the CDR3 is 17 residues. Trimming shortened V by 0 bases and J by 0 bases, and 12 bases separated the two germline ends. In DNA, the CDR3 is TGCGCCAGCAGCCAAGATGAGGCCACCCGCTCTGGAAACACCATATATTTT. It yields the protein CASSQDEATRSGNTIYF.

The CDR3 here is CASSRVGGYGGEQYF. In nucleotides, the CDR3 is TGCGCCAGCAGCCGAGTCGGGGGATACGGCGGCGAGCAGTACTTC. V is TRBV4-1 and J is TRBJ2-7, with D perhaps TRBD2 (6 bases). Germline CDR1 is MGHRA and CDR2 is YSYEKL. Trimming left V 4 bases short and J 6 bases short, with 19 bases between. This CDR3 region has 15 residues.

As for this clone: The same CDR3 is also encoded by other DNA sequences in this sample. The chain has TRBV18 and TRBJ2-2, with D perhaps TRBD2 (6 bases). V gave up 2 bases and J gave up 2 bases, with 9 bases separating them. The V gene's germline CDR1 is KGHSH and CDR2 LQKENI. CDR3 length equals 15 residues. The CDR3 DNA is TGTGCCAGCTCACCAAGGGACTTAAACACCGGGGAGCTGTTTTTT. This sequence encodes CASSPRDLNTGELFF.

V gene TRBV4-2 combines with J gene TRBJ2-3, with 9 bases matching TRBD2. Germline loops: CDR1 LGHNA, CDR2 YNFKEQ. V shed 0 bases and J 1 base; nucleotides not matched to a gene: 8. The CDR3 runs 18 residues. This chain's CDR3 is CASSQEASLAGGTDTQYF. CDR3 DNA: TGTGCCAGCAGCCAAGAGGCCTCACTAGCGGGTGGCACAGATACGCAGTATTTT.

The chain uses TRBV30 and TRBJ2-7, with TRBD1 as a possible D gene (6 bases). The CDR3 totals 12 residues. The V gene's germline CDR1 is GTSNPN and CDR2 SVGIG (reference sequence). The germline V and J ends were trimmed by 2 bases and 5 bases, with 10 bases remaining between them. The CDR3 sequence: CAWSLDRNEQYF. DNA for the CDR3: TGTGCCTGGAGTCTAGACAGGAACGAGCAGTACTTC.

This clone was counted a single time. The rearrangement links TRBV4-3 to TRBJ2-2; D is unresolved. Germline loops: CDR1 LGHNA, CDR2 YSLEER. The CDR3 totals 14 residues. The V end lost 1 base, the J end lost 3 bases, and 6 bases lay between the germline ends. CDR3 amino acids: CASSQVPYTGELFF. The DNA of the CDR3 is TGCGCCAGCAGCCAAGTCCCTTACACCGGGGAGCTGTTTTTT.

J is TRBJ2-7 and V is TRBV29-1; 9 nucleotides match TRBD1. CDR1 is SQVTM and CDR2 is ANQGSEA in the germline V gene. The CDR3 has 14 residues. V lost 5 bases and J lost 7; bases outside the gene matches: 12. CDR3 bases: TGCAGCGTTCTAAAGACAGGGGGGGCTCGAGAGCAGTACTTC. Translating gives CSVLKTGGAREQYF.

J is TRBJ2-1 and V is TRBV27; D ambiguous. Trimming removed 3 bases from V and 0 bases from J, with 12 bases in between. CDR1 is MNHEY, CDR2 SMNVEV, per germline (reference sequence). The CDR3 has 16 amino acids. The CDR3 DNA is TGTGCCAGCAGTTTCCGCGGCAGCCTCTCCTACAATGAGCAGTTCTTC. Translated, it gives CASSFRGSLSYNEQFF.

DNA for the CDR3: TGTGCCAGCAGCCGTTCACAGGCCGGGGAGCTGTTTTTT. Protein: CASSRSQAGELFF. This sequence joins TRBV7-3 and TRBJ2-2, with D possibly TRBD1 on 5 matching bases. CDR1 is SGHTA, CDR2 FQGTGA, per germline. CDR3 size: 13 residues. The V gene lost 5 bases and the J gene lost 6 bases, with 10 bases spanning the gap.